Reported below is one T cell receptor (beta chain). The antigen remains undetermined. The CDR3 sequence is 15 residues long. Germline assignment: CDR1 DFQATT and CDR2 SNEGSKA (reference sequence). V trimming: 5 bases; J trimming: 4 bases; junction bases outside the gene matches: 7. This sample was included in a study of post-analysis software for immune sequencing data. Study context: As for disease course, relapsing-remitting, secondary progressive and progressive-relapsing multiple sclerosis were all included. General observations from the study: With F measure, samples from one preparation batch clustered together strongly. In patients, about 5 TRBV segments were more frequent than in controls, with TRBV5-6, TRBV5-1 and TRBV20-1 among them. Normalized Chao1 diversity in multiple sclerosis patients fell significantly below that of controls.

cDNA libraries of TCR beta carried unique molecular identifiers. cDNA molecules numbering around 500,000 came from around 0.96 to 9.9 million T cells. Using its own MiXCR run on the PCR reads, TCRdb lists one record per CDR3 protein. The sample holds fewer than 900,000 distinct CDR3 sequences, about half seen once. The chain joins TRBV20-1 to TRBJ2-1; 11 bases are shared with TRBD2. Input material: blood. This clonotype originated in a girl aged 5 to 17 with multiple sclerosis. CDR3 sequence reads: CSAPGTSGTYNEQFF. CDR3 bases: TGCAGTGCTCCTGGGACTAGCGGTACATACAATGAGCAGTTCTTC.